These 9 T cell receptor beta chains share one sample of origin, sequenced in a study of blood T cell repertoires in COVID-19. Repertoires were generated with immunoSEQ multiplex PCR, while TCRdb's copy carries only in-frame clones and drops some. In the table there are hundreds of thousands of clones, roughly 90% of which are singletons. The specimen was PBMCs or T cells enriched from blood (not recorded which). Receptors were obtained from a woman in her 30s with acute COVID-19.

The rearrangement joins TRBV10-1 to TRBJ1-3, with a tentative D call TRBD1 (6 bases). From germline, CDR1 is WNHNN and CDR2 SYGVQD (reference sequence). The CDR3 runs to 13 residues. With 9 bases removed from V and 4 bases from J, the gap between germline ends came to 13 bases. CDR3 nucleotide sequence: TGCGCCAGTATACGGGGGGCGGGAAACACCATATATTTT. Protein product: CASIRGAGNTIYF.

The chain links TRBV7-2 to TRBJ1-3, with 7 positions matching TRBD1. The CDR3 is 14 residues long. Germline CDR1 reads SGHTA; CDR2 reads FQGNSA. V shed 5 bases, J shed 7 bases, and the junction held 8 bases outside the gene matches. CDR3 nucleotides: TGTGCCAGCAGCGCCGTGAGGGGGCCGAACACCATATATTTT. Translation: CASSAVRGPNTIYF.

The chain combines TRBV30 with TRBJ1-2; D is perhaps TRBD1 (5 bases). Germline-derived CDR1 and CDR2 are GTSNPN and SVGIG (reference sequence). The CDR3 length is 14 residues. Between the trimmed V and J ends, which lost 8 bases and 4 bases, there was a span of 20 bases. This chain's CDR3 is CARHGGGRGYGYTF. The CDR3 region has the DNA TGTGCCCGCCATGGCGGGGGACGGGGCTATGGCTACACCTTC.

The V and J genes are TRBV5-4 and TRBJ2-7, with D perhaps matching TRBD2 (6 bases). The CDR3 contains 13 residues. V was trimmed by 4 bases and J by 9 bases, leaving 17 bases between them. The germline CDR1 and CDR2 sequences are SGHNT and YYREEE (reference sequence). CDR3 sequence (DNA): TGTGCCAGCAGCCCTGAGACAGCGGAGGGGCAGTACTTC. Its protein is CASSPETAEGQYF.

J is TRBJ1-5 and V is TRBV28; D unresolved. The V and J ends lost 3 bases and 6 bases respectively, with 6 bases between them. This CDR3 has 12 amino acids. Germline CDR1 MDHEN, CDR2 SYDVKM. The CDR3 sequence is CASSLLSQPQHF. In DNA form, the CDR3 reads TGTGCCAGCAGTTTGTTGAGTCAGCCCCAGCATTTT.

The chain employs TRBV30 and TRBJ1-2; 10 bases line up with TRBD1. V lost 3 bases and J lost 4; bases outside the gene matches: 5. The CDR3 extends over 14 amino acids. The germline V gene encodes CDR1 GTSNPN and CDR2 SVGIG (reference sequence). The CDR3: CAWRGTGAPYGYTF. DNA of the CDR3: TGTGCCTGGAGGGGGACAGGGGCCCCCTATGGCTACACCTTC.

The chain has TRBV28 and TRBJ2-3, with TRBD2 matching 7 bases. The CDR3 has 16 amino acids. CDR1 is MDHEN and CDR2 is SYDVKM in the germline V gene. Losses at the gene ends were 4 bases for V and 1 base for J; bases not matched to a gene: 8. The DNA for the CDR3 is TGTGCCAGCAGTTCCTCCAGCGGGGCCGGCACAGATACGCAGTATTTT. Protein sequence: CASSSSSGAGTDTQYF.

The rearrangement links TRBV9 to TRBJ2-7; D remains unclear. The length of the CDR3 is 16 residues. Germline lookup yields CDR1 SGDLS and CDR2 YYNGEE. V was shortened by 0 bases and J by 0 bases, with 13 bases between the two germline ends. Written as DNA, the CDR3 is TGTGCCAGCAGCGTAGGCGGTCTCGCTAGCTCCTACGAGCAGTACTTC. This encodes CASSVGGLASSYEQYF.

The J gene is TRBJ2-5, the V gene TRBV2; perhaps TRBD1 as D (6 bases). Looked up from germline, CDR1 is SNHLY and CDR2 is FYNNEI. The germline V and J ends were trimmed by 5 bases and 2 bases, with 15 bases remaining between them. This CDR3 is 15 amino acids long. DNA for the CDR3: TGTGCCAGCAGTCCCGTGGGTAGGGGGCAAGAGACCCAGTACTTC. This codes for CASSPVGRGQETQYF.